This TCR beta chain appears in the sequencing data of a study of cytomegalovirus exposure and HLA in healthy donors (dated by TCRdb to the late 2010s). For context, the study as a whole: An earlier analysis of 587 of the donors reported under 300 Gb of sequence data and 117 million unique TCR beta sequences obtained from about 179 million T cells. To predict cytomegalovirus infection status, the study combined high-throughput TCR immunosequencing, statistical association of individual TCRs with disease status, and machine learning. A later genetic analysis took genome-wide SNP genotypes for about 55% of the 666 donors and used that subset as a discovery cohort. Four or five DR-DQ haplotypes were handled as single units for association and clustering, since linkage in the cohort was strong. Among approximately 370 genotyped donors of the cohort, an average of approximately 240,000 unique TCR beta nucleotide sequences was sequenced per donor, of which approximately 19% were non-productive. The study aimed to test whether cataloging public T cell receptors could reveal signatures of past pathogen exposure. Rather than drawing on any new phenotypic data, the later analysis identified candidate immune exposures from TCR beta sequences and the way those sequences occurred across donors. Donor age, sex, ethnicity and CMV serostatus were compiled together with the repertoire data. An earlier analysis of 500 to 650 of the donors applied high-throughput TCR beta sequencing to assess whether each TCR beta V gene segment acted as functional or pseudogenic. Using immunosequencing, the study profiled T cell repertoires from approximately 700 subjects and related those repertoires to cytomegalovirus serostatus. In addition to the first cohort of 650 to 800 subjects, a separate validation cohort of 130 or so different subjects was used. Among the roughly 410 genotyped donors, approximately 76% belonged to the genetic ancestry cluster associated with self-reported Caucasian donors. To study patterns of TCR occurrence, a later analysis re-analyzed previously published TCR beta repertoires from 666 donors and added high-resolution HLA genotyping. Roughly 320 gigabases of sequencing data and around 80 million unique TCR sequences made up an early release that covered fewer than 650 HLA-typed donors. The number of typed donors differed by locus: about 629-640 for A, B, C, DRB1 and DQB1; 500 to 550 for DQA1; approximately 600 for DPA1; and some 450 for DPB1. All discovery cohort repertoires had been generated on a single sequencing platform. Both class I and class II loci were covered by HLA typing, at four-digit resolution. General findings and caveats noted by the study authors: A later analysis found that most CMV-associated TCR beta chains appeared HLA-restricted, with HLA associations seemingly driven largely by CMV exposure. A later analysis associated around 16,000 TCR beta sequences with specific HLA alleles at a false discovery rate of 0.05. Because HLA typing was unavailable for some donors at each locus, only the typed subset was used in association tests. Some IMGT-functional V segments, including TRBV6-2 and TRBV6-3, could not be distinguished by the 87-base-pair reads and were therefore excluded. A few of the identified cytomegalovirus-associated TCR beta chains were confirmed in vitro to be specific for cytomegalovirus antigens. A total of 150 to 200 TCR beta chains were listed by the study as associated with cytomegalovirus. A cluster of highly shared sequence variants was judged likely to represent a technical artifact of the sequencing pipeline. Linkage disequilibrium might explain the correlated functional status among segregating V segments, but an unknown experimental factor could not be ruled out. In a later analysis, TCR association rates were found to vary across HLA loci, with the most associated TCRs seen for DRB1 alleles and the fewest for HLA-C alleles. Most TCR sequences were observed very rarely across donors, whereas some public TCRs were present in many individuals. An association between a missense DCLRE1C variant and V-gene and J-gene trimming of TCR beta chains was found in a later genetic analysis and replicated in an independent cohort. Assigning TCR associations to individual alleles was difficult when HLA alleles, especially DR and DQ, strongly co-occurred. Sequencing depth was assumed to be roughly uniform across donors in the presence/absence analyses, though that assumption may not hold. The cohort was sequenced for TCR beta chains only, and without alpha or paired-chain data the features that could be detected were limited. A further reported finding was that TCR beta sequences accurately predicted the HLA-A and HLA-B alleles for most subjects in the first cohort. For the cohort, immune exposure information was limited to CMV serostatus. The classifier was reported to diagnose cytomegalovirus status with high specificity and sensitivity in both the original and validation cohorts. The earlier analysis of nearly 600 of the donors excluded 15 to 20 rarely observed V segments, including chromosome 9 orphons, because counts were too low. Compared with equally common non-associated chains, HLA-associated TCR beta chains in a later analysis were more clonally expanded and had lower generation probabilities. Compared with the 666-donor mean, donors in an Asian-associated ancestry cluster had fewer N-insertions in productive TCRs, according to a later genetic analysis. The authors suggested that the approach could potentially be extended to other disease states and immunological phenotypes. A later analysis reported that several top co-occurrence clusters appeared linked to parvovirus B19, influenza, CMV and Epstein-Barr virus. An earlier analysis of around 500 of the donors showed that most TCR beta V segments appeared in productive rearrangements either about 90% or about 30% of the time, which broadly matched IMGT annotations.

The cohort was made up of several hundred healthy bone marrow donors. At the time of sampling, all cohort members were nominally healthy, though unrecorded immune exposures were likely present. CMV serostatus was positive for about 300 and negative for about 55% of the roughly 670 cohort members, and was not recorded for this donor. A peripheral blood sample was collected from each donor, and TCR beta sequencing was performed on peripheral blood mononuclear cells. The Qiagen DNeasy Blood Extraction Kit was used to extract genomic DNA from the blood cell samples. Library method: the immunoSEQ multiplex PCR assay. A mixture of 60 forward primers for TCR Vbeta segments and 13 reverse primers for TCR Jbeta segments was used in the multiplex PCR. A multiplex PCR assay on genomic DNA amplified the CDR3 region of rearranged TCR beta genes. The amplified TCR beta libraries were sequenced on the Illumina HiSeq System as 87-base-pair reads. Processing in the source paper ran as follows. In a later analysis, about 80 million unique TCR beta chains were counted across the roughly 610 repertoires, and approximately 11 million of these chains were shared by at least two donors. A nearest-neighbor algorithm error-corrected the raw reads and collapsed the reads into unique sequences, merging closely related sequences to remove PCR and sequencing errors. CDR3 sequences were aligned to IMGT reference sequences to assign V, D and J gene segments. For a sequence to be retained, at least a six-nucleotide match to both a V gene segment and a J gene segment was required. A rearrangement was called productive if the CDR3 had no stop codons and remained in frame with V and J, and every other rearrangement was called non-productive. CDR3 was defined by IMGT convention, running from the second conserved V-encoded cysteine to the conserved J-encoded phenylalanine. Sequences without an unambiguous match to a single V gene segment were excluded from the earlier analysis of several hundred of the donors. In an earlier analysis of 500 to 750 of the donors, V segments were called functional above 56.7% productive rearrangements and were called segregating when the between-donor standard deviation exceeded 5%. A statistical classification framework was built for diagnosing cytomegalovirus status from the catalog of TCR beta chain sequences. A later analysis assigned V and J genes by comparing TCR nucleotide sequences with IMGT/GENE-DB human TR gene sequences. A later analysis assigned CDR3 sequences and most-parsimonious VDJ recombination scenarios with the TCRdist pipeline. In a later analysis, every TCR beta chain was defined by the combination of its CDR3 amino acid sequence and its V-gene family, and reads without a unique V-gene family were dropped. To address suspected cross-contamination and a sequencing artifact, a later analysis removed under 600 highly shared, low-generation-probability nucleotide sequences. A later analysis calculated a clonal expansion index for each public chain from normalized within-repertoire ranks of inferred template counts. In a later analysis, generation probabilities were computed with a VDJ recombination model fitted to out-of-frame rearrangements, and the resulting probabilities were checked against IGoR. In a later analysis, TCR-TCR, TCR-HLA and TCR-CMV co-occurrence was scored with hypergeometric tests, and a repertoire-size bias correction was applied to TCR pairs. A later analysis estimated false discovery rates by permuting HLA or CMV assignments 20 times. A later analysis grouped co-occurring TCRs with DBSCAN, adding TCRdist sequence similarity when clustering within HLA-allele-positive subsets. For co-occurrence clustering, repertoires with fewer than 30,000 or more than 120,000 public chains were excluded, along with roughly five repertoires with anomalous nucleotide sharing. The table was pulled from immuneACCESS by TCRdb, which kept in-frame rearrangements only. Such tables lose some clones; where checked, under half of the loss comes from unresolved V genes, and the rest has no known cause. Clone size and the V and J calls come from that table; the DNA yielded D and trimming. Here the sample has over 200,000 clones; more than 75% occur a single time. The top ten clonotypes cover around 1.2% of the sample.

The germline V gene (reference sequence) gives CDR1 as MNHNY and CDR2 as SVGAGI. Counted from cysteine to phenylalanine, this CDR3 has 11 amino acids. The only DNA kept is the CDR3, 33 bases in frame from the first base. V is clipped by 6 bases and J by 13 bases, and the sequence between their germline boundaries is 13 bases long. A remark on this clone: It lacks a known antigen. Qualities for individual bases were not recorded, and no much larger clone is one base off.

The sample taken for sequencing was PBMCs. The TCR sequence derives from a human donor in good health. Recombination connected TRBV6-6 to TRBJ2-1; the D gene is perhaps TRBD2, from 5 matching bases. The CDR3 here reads CASRTSGFQFF. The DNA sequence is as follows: TGTGCCAGCAGGACCTCGGGATTTCAGTTCTTC.